This T cell receptor (beta chain) was identified during a study of control samples from healthy donors and cancer patients. Repertoires were generated with immunoSEQ multiplex PCR, while TCRdb's copy carries only in-frame clones and drops some. The listing contains about 190,000 clones. This CDR3 is 15 amino acids long. The V gene's germline CDR1 is SNHLY and CDR2 FYNNEI. Unmatched junction bases numbered 6, after V lost 4 bases and J lost 4 bases. The sequence was obtained from a woman in her 30s in good health. The sample comprised blood. The rearrangement uses TRBV2 and TRBJ2-1; 8 bases are a match to TRBD2. CDR3 sequence reads: CASSVIGGGYNEQFF. The CDR3, as DNA: TGTGCCAGCAGTGTGATCGGGGGGGGTTACAATGAGCAGTTCTTC.